These 5 T cell receptor beta chains were sequenced from one sample in a study of cytomegalovirus exposure and HLA in healthy donors. The PCR ran on 60 Vbeta and 13 Jbeta primers. Only in-frame clones appear in the TCRdb table, and some are missing; sequencing was by immunoSEQ multiplex PCR. The repertoire includes about 140,000 clones, around 76% of them detected once, and approximately 4% sits in the top ten. The specimen was PBMCs. The source is a man younger than 35 in good health and CMV-seronegative.

The J gene is TRBJ2-1, the V gene TRBV7-3; TRBD2 matches at 12 bases. The germline CDR1 and CDR2 sequences are SGHTA and FQGTGA. Unmatched junction bases numbered 16, after V lost 1 base and J lost 9 bases. CDR3 length equals 19 residues. In DNA, the CDR3 is TGTGCCAGCAGCTTAAAACCCCTGACCCTAGCGGGGGGGCCAGGTGAGCAGTTCTTC. Translated, it gives CASSLKPLTLAGGPGEQFF. The full variable domain, with the rest looked up from reference TRBV7-3 and TRBJ2-1, is GAGVSQTPSNKVTEKGKYVELRCDPISGHTALYWYRQSLGQGPEFLIYFQGTGAADDSGLPNDRFFAVRPEGSVSTLKIQRTERGDSAVYLCASSLKPLTLAGGPGEQFFGPGTRLTVL.

The V and J genes are TRBV5-6 and TRBJ1-1; the D gene is possibly TRBD1 (5 bases). Looked up from germline, CDR1 is SGHDT and CDR2 is YYEEEE. The CDR3 has 15 amino acids. Trimming cost V 3 bases and J 1 base, with 13 bases left between them. CDR3 sequence: CASSSRTRRNTEAFF. The CDR3 DNA is TGTGCCAGCAGCTCCAGGACACGAAGGAACACTGAAGCTTTCTTT. Full variable domain (outside the CDR3, taken from reference TRBV5-6 and TRBJ1-1): DAGVTQSPTHLIKTRGQQVTLRCSPKSGHDTVSWYQQALGQGPQFIFQYYEEEERQRGNFPDRFSGHQFPNYSSELNVNALLLGDSALYLCASSSRTRRNTEAFFGQGTRLTVV.

The sample holds one count of this clone. The chain links TRBV4-1 to TRBJ1-1; D is perhaps TRBD1 (6 bases). Germline CDR1 MGHRA, CDR2 YSYEKL. The CDR3 is 14 residues long. The V gene lost 6 bases and the J gene lost 4 bases, with 15 bases spanning the gap. The CDR3 bases are TGCGCCAGCAGTATCTACAGGGAGGGCACTGAAGCTTTCTTT. This gives the protein CASSIYREGTEAFF.

V and J are TRBV19 and TRBJ1-4, with TRBD1 matching over 7 bases. The CDR3 is 16 residues long. J was trimmed by 5 bases and V by 5 bases; bases with no gene match: 11. Germline V gives CDR1 LNHDA, CDR2 SQIVND (reference sequence). Written as DNA, the CDR3 is TGTGCCAGTAGTCCATTTACAGGGGCAGACAATGAAAAACTGTTTTTT. This translates into CASSPFTGADNEKLFF.

This clone has only a few counts. The chain has TRBV6-6 and TRBJ2-7; 7 positions agree with TRBD1. CDR3 length equals 16 residues. V was clipped by 2 bases and J by 4 bases; unmatched bases: 11. Germline values: CDR1 MNHNY, CDR2 SVGAGI (reference sequence). CDR3 sequence (DNA): TGTGCCAGCAGTTACGGACAGGTTCGAGCACTGTACGAGCAGTACTTC. This translates into CASSYGQVRALYEQYF.